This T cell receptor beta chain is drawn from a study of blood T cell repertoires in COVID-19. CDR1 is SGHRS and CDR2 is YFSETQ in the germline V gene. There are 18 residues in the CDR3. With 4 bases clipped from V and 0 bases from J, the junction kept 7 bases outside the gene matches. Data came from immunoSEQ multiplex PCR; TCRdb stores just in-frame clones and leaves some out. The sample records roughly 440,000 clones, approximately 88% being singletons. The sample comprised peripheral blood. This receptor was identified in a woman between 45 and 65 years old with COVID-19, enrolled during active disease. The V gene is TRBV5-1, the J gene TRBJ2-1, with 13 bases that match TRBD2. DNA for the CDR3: TGCGCCAGCAGCCCGGGACTAGCGGGGAGGAGCTCCTACAATGAGCAGTTCTTC. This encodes CASSPGLAGRSSYNEQFF.